The present TCR beta chain was sequenced within a study of T cells expressing NK-cell markers. Study findings and constraints: Once again these clonotypes came out on top in the CD3+CD56-NKG2C+ fraction of several donors.

From the 5' RACE reads, TCRdb lists one entry per CDR3 protein and no DNA. This table lists 400,000 or so distinct CDR3 sequences. Regarding this clonotype: The antigen is undetermined.

The CDR3 contains 14 residues. Germline V gene lookup returns CDR1 SEHNR and CDR2 FQNEAQ (reference sequence). J is TRBJ1-1 and V is TRBV7-9. This clonotype originated in a woman aged 45 to 65 in good health. The sequenced sample was blood T cells: a sorted CD56 or NKG2C T cell subset, CD4+ or CD8+ T cells, or bulk PBMC T cells (not recorded which). CDR3 region: CASSFPQRGTEAFF.